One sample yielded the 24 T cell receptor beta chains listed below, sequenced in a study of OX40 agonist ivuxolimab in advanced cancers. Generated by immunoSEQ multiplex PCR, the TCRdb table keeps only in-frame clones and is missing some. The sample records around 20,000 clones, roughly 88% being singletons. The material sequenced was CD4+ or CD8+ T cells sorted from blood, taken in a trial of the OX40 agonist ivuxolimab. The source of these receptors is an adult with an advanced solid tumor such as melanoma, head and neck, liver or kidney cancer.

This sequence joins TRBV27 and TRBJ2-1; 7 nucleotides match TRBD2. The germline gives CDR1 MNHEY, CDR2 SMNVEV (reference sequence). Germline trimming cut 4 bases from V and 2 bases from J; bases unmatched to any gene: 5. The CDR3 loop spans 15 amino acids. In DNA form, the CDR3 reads TGTGCCAGCAGTTGGGGAGCGGGAACCTACAATGAGCAGTTCTTC. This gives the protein CASSWGAGTYNEQFF.

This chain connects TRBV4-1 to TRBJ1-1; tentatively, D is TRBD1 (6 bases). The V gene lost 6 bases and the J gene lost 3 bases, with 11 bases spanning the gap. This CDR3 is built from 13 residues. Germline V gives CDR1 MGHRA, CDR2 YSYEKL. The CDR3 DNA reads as TGCGCCAGCAGACAGGGAATTGACACTGAAGCTTTCTTT. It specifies CASRQGIDTEAFF.

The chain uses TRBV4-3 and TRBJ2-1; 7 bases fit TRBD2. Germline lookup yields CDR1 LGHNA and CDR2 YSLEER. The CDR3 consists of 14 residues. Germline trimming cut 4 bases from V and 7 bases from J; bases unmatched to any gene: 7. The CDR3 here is CASSLGLADNEQFF. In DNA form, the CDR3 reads TGCGCCAGCAGCCTCGGGCTAGCGGATAATGAGCAGTTCTTC.

Written as DNA, the CDR3 is TGTGCCAGCAGAGCGGGGGCGGCGTACGAGCAGTACTTC. It translates to CASRAGAAYEQYF. This rearrangement joins TRBV27 to TRBJ2-7; 8 positions match TRBD2. V dropped 6 bases and J dropped 4; count of bases not matched to a gene: 5. This CDR3 spans 13 amino acids. Germline CDR1 MNHEY, CDR2 SMNVEV (reference sequence).

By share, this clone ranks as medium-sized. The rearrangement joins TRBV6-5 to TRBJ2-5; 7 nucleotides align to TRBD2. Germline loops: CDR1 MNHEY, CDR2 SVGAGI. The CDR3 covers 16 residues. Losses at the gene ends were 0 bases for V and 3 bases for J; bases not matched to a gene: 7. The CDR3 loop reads CASSYSFGSGKETQYF. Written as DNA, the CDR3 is TGTGCCAGCAGTTACTCTTTCGGGAGCGGGAAAGAGACCCAGTACTTC.

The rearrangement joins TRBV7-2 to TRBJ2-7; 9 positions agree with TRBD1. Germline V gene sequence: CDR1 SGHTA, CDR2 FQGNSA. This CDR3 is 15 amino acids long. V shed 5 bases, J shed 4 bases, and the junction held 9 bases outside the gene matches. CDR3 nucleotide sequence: TGTGCCAGCAGCCCGAAGGACAGGGGTCAGTACGAGCAGTACTTC. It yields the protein CASSPKDRGQYEQYF.

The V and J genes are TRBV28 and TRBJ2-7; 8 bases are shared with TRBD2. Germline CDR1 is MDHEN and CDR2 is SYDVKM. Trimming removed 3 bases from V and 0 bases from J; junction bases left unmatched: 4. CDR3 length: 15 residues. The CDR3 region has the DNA TGTGCCAGCAGTTTCTCCAGCGGGAGCTCCTACGAGCAGTACTTC. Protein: CASSFSSGSSYEQYF.

The CDR3 DNA is TGTGCCAGCAGTTTAAGGTTGGGGATGACCTACGAGCAGTACTTC. This gives the protein CASSLRLGMTYEQYF. The chain couples TRBV28 to TRBJ2-5; D remains ambiguous. The assigned J gene may be wrong: the sequence end matches TRBJ2-7 better. There are 15 residues in the CDR3. The germline CDR1 and CDR2 sequences are MDHEN and SYDVKM.

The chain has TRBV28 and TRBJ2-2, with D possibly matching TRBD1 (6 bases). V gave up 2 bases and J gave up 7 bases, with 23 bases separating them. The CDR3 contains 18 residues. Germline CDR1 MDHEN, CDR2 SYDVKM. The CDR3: CASSLGVGAGFMHGELFF. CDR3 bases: TGTGCCAGCAGTTTAGGTGTGGGGGCCGGTTTTATGCACGGGGAGCTGTTTTTT.

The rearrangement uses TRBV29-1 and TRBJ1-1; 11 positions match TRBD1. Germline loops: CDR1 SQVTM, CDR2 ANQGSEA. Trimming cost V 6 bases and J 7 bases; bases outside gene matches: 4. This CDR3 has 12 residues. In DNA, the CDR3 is TGCAGCGTGACCGGGACAGGGGGTGAAGCTTTCTTT. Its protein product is CSVTGTGGEAFF.

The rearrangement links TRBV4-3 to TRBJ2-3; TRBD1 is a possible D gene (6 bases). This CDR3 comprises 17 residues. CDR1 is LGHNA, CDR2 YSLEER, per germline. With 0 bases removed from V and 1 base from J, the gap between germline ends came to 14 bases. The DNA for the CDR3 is TGCGCCAGCAGCCAAGATTTGTGGGCAGGGGGCACAGATACGCAGTATTTT. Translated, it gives CASSQDLWAGGTDTQYF.

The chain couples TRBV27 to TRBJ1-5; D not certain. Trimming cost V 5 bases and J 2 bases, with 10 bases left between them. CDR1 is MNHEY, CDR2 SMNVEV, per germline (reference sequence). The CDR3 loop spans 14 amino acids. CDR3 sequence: CASSTSWGNQPQHF. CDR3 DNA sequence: TGTGCCAGCAGTACTTCCTGGGGCAATCAGCCCCAGCATTTT.

The CDR3 bases are TGTGCCAGCAAGGGACGGAATCAGCCCCAGCATTTT. Translating it yields CASKGRNQPQHF. This chain links TRBV2 with TRBJ1-5; D possibly corresponds to TRBD1 (5 bases). The V gene's germline CDR1 is SNHLY and CDR2 FYNNEI. The V and J ends lost 7 bases and 4 bases respectively, with 8 bases between them. The CDR3 contains 12 residues.

CDR3 region: CASSSTRQGNEQFF. The CDR3 bases are TGTGCCAGCAGCTCAACCCGGCAGGGAAATGAGCAGTTCTTC. This chain uses TRBV7-9 with TRBJ2-1; TRBD1 might be the D (5 bases). The CDR3 sequence is 14 residues long. Trimming cost V 4 bases and J 7 bases, with 14 bases left between them. In germline, CDR1 is SEHNR, CDR2 FQNEAQ (reference sequence).

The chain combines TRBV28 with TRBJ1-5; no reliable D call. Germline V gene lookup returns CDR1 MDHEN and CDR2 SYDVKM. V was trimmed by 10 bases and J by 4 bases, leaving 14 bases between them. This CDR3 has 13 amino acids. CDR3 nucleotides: TGTGCCACTGCCTGGACCGATAATCAGCCCCAGCATTTT. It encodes CATAWTDNQPQHF.

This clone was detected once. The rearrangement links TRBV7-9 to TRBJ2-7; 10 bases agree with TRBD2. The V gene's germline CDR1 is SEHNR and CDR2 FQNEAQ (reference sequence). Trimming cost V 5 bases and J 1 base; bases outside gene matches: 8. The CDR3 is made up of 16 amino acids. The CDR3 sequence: CASSHLAGERSYEQYF. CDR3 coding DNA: TGTGCCAGCAGCCATCTAGCGGGAGAGAGGTCCTACGAGCAGTACTTC.

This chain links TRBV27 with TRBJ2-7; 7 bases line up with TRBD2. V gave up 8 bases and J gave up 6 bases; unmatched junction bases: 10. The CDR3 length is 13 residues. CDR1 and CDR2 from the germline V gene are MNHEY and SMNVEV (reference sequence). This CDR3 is CASSWGGAGEQYF. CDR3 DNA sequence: TGTGCCAGCTCCTGGGGGGGTGCGGGCGAGCAGTACTTC.

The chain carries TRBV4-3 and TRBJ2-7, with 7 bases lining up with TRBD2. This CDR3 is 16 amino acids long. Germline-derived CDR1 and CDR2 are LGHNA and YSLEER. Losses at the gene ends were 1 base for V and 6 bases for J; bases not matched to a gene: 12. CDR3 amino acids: CASSQASGRAGREQYF. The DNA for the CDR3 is TGCGCCAGCAGCCAAGCTAGCGGCAGAGCGGGACGCGAGCAGTACTTC.

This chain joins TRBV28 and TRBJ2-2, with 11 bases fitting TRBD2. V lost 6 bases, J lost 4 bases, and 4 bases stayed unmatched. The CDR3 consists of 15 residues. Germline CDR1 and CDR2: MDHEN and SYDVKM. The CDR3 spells CASRLAGGSTGELFF. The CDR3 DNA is TGTGCCAGCAGATTAGCGGGAGGGAGCACCGGGGAGCTGTTTTTT.

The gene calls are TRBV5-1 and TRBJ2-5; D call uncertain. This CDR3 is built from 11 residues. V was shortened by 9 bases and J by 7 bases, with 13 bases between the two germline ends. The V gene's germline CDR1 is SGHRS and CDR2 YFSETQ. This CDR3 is CATEWAGTQYF. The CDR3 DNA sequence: TGCGCCACCGAGTGGGCCGGGACCCAGTACTTC.

In nucleotides, the CDR3 is TGTGCCAGCGGACCGACAGGCGAGACAGATACGCAGTATTTT. Amino acids: CASGPTGETDTQYF. The rearrangement joins TRBV7-6 to TRBJ2-3; D might be TRBD1 (6 bases). The CDR3 length is 14 residues. Trimming stripped 8 bases from V and 3 bases from J, with 15 bases between. Germline V lookup: CDR1 SGHVS, CDR2 FNYEAQ.

This CDR3 is CATTRQGQETQYF. In DNA form, the CDR3 reads TGTGCCACAACCCGACAGGGGCAAGAGACCCAGTACTTC. The genes are TRBV6-4 and TRBJ2-5; 8 bases line up with TRBD1. CDR3 size: 13 residues. Germline lookup yields CDR1 MRHNA and CDR2 SNTAGT. V lost 10 bases to trimming and J lost 2 bases; unmatched junction nucleotides: 6.

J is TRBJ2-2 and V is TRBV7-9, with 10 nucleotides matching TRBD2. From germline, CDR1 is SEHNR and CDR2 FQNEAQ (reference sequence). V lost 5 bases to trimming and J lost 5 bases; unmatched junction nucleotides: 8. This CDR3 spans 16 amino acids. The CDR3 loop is CASSLPLAGATGELFF. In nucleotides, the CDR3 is TGTGCCAGCAGCCTCCCCCTAGCGGGAGCTACCGGGGAGCTGTTTTTT.

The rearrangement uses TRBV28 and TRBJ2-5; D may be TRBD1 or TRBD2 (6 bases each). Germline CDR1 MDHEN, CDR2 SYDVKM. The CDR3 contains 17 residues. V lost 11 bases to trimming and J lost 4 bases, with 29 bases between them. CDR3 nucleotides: TGTGCCTCTCTCCCCTTTGGGGGCGGGGAGACCAGAGAGACCCAGTACTTC. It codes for CASLPFGGGETRETQYF. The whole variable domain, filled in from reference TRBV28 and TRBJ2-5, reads DVKVTQSSRYLVKRTGEKVFLECVQDMDHENMFWYRQDPGLGLRLIYFSYDVKMKEKGDIPEGYSVSREKKERFSLILESASTNQTSMYLCASLPFGGGETRETQYFGPGTRLLVL.